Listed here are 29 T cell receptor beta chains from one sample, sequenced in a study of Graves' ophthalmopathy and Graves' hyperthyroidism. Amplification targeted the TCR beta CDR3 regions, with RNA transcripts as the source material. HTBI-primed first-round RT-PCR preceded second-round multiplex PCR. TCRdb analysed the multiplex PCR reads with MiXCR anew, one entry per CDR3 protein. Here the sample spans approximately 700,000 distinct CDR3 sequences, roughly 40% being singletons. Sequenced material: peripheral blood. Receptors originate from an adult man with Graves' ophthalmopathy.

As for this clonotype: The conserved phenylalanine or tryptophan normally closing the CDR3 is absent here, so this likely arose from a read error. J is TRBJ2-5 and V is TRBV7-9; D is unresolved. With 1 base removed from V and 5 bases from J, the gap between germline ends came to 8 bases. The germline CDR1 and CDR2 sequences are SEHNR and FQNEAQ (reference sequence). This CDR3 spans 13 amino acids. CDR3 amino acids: CASSLDSWETQYS. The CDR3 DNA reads TGTGCCAGCAGCTTAGATAGTTGGGAGACCCAGTACTCC.

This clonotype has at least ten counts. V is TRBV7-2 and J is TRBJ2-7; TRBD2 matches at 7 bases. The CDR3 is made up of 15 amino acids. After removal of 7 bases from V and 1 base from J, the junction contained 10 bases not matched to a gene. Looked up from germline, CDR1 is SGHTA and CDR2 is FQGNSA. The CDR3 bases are TGTGCCAGCACCAAAAGTGGGGGGGAATCCTACGAGCAGTACTTC. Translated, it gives CASTKSGGESYEQYF.

The CDR3 spells CASSHQTGLTFF. CDR3 sequence (DNA): TGTGCCAGCAGCCACCAGACAGGGTTGACTTTCTTT. The rearrangement joins TRBV13 to TRBJ1-1; 7 bases align to TRBD1. V lost 5 bases and J lost 12; bases outside the gene matches: 9. Per germline, CDR1 PRHDT and CDR2 FYEKMQ (reference sequence). The CDR3 spans 12 residues.

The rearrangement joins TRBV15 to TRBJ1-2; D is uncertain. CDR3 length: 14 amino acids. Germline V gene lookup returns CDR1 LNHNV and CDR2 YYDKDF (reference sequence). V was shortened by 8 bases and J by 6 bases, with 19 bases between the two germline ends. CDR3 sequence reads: CATSQEWRVNGYTF. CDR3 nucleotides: TGTGCCACCTCTCAGGAGTGGAGAGTCAATGGCTACACCTTC.

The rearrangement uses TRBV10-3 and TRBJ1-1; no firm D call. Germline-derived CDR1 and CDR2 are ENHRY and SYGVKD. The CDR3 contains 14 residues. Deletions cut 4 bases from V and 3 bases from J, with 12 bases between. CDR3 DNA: TGTGCCATCAGTGGAGGCAGTACGGACACTGAAGCTTTCTTT. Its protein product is CAISGGSTDTEAFF.

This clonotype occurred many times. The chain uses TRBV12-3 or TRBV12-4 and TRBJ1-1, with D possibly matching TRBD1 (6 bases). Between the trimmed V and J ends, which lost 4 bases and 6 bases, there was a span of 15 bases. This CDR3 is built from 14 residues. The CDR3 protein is CASSSGQLTAEAFF. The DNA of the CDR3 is TGTGCCAGCAGTTCGGGACAATTAACCGCTGAAGCTTTCTTT.

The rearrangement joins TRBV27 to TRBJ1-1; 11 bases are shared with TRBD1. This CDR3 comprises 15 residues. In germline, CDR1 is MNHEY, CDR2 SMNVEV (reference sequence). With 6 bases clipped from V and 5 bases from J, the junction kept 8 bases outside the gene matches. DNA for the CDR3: TGTGCCAGCAGCTGGACAGGGGGCAGGGAGACTGAAGCTTTCTTT. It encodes CASSWTGGRETEAFF.

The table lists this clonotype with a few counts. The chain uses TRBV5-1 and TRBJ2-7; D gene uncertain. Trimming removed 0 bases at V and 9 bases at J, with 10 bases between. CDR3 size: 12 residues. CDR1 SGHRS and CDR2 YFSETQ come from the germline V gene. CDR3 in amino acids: CASSLDGIGQYF. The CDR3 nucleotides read TGCGCCAGCAGCTTGGACGGAATCGGGCAGTACTTC.

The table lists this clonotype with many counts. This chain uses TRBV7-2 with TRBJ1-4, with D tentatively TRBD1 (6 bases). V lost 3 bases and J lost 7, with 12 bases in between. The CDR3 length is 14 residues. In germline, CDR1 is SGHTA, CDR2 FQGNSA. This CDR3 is CASSFGGVGEKLFF. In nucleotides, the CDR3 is TGTGCCAGCAGCTTTGGGGGCGTGGGTGAAAAACTGTTTTTT.

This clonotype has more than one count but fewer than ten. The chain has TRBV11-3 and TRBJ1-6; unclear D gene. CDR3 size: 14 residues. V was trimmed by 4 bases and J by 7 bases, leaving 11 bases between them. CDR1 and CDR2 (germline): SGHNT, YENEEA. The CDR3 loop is CASSSGVSNSPLHF. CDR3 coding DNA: TGTGCCAGCAGCTCCGGGGTGTCCAATTCACCCCTCCACTTT.

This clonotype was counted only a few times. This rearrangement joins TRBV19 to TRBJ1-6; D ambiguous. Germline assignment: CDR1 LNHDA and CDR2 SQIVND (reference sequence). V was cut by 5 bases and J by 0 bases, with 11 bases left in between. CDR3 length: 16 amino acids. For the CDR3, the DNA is TGTGCCAGTAGTGAGGACGGTCGCTCCTATAATTCACCCCTCCACTTT. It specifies CASSEDGRSYNSPLHF.

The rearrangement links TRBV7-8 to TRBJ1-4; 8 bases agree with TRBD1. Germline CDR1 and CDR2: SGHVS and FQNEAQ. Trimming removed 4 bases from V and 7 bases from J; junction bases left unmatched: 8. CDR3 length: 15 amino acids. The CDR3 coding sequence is TGTGCCAGCAGCTGGGCCCAGGGGGCGGGTGAAAAACTGTTTTTT. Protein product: CASSWAQGAGEKLFF.

CDR3 nucleotide sequence: TGCAGTGCTACTGCAGGCTCGACTGGCTTAGGGGGCTACACCTTC. Protein product: CSATAGSTGLGGYTF. The rearrangement links TRBV20-1 to TRBJ1-2; D not certain. This CDR3 has 15 amino acids. Germline CDR1 reads DFQATT; CDR2 reads SNEGSKA (reference sequence). Trimming cost V 4 bases and J 8 bases, with 23 bases left between them.

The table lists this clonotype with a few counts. The CDR3 nucleotides are TGTGCCAGCAGTCGACAGGGGGCCTTTTACGAGCAGTACTTC. Translation: CASSRQGAFYEQYF. This chain uses TRBV6-5 with TRBJ2-7, with 10 bases fitting TRBD1. J lost 4 bases, V lost 5 bases, and 5 bases had no gene match. The germline CDR1 and CDR2 sequences are MNHEY and SVGAGI. This CDR3 has 14 residues.

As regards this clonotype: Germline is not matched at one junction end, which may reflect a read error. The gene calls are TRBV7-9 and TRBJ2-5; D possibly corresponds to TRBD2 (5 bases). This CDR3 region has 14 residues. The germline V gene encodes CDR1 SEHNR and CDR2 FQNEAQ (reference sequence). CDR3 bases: TGTGCCAGCGGCTTAAGGCGCGGTGGGGAGACCCAGTACTTT. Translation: CASGLRRGGETQYF.

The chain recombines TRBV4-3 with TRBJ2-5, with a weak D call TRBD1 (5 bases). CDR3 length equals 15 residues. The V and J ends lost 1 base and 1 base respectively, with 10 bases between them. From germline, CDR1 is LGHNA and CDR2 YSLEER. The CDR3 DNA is TGCGCCAGCAGCCAAGTTCAGGACACCCAAGAGACCCAGTACTTC. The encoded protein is CASSQVQDTQETQYF.

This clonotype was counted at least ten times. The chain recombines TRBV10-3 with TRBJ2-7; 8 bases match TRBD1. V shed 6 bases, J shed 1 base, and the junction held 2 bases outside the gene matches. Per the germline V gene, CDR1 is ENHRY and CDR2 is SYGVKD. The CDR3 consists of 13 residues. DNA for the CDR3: TGTGCCATCAGGGACAGGGTTTCCTACGAGCAGTACTTC. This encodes CAIRDRVSYEQYF.

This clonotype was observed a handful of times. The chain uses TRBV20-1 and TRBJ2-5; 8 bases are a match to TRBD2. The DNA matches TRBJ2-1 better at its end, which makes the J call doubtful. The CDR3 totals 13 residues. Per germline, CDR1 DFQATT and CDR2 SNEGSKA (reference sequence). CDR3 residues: CSAREIEAGAQFF. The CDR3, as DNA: TGCAGTGCTAGAGAAATAGAAGCGGGAGCGCAGTTCTTC.

CDR3 residues: CASSYNRIMNTEAFF. CDR3 in DNA: TGTGCCAGCAGCTACAACAGGATTATGAACACTGAAGCTTTCTTT. The chain joins TRBV5-6 to TRBJ1-1; D may be TRBD1 (5 bases). The CDR3 runs 15 residues. CDR1 SGHDT and CDR2 YYEEEE come from the germline V gene. V dropped 3 bases and J dropped 0 bases, with 12 bases sitting between them.

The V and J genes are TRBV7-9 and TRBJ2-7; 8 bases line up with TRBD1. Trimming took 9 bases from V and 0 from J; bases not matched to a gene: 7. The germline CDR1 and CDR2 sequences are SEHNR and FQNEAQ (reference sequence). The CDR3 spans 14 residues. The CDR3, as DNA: TGTGCCAGTAGTATGACAGGGGACTCCTACGAGCAGTACTTC. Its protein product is CASSMTGDSYEQYF.

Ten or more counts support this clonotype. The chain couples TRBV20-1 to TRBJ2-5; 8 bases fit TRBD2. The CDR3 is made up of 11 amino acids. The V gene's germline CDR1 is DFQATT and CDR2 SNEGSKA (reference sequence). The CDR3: CRAGGAETQYF. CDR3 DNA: TGCAGAGCCGGGGGGGCCGAGACCCAGTACTTC.

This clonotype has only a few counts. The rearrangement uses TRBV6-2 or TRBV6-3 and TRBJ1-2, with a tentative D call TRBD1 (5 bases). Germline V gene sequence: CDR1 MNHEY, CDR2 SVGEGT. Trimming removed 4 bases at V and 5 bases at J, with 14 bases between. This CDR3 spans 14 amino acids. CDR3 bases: TGTGCCAGCAGTTCCTCAGGGTTGGGGTATGGCTACACCTTC. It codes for CASSSSGLGYGYTF.

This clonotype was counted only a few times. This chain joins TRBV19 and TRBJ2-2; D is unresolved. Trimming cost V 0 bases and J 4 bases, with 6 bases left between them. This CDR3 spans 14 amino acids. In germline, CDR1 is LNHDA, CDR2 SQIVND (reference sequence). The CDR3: CASSIDWSTGELFF. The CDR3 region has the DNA TGTGCCAGTAGTATAGATTGGAGCACCGGGGAGCTGTTTTTT.

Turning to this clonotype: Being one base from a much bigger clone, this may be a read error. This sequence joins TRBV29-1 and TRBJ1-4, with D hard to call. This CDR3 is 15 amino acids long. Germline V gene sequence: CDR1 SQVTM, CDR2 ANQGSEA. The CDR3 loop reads CSVEDLGSTNKKLFF. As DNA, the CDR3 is TGCAGCGTTGAAGATCTAGGGTCAACTAATAAAAAACTGTTTTTT.

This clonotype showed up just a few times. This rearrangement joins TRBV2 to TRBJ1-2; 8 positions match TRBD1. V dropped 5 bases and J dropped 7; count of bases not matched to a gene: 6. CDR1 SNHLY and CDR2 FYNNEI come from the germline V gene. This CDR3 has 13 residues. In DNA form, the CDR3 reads TGTGCCAGCAGTTCAGGGGGCGGCGGTGGCTACACCTTC. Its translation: CASSSGGGGGYTF.

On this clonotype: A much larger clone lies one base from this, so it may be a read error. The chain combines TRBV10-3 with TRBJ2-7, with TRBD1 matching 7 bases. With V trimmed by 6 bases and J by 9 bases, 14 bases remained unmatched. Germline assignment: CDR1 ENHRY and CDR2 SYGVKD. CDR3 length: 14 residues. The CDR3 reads CAISVTQGNSGQYF. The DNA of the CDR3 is TGTGCCATCAGCGTGACACAGGGGAACTCCGGGCAGTACTTC.

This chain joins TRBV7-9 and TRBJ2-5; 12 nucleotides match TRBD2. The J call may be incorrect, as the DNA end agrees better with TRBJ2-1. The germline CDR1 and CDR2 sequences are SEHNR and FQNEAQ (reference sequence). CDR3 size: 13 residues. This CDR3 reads CASTHLAGGEQFF. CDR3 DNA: TGTGCCAGCACCCACCTAGCGGGAGGGGAGCAGTTCTTC.

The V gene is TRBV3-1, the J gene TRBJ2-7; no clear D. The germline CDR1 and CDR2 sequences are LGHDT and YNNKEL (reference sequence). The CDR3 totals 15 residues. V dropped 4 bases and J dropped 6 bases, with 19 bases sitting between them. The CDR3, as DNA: TGTGCCAGCAGCCCCTTACAACTTAACCTACGCGAGCAGTACTTC. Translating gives CASSPLQLNLREQYF.

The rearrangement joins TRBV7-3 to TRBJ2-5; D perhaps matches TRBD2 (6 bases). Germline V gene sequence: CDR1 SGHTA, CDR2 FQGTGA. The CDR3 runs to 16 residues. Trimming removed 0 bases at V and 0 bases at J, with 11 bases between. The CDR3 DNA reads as TGTGCCAGCAGCTTAACGGGCGGGGCATACCAAGAGACCCAGTACTTC. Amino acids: CASSLTGGAYQETQYF.